The 2 T cell receptor beta chains reported below all come from one sample, sequenced in a study of response to subunit inactivated influenza vaccine. TCRdb called the RT-PCR reads again in MiXCR, with one record for every CDR3 protein. The table records 450,000 to 600,000 distinct CDR3 sequences, about 17% of them present only once. Here the sequenced sample was CD4+ T cells sorted from PBMCs, taken around 25 months after vaccination. These receptors came from a man aged 50 to 69 who received an inactivated influenza vaccine.

The V and J genes are TRBV4-2 and TRBJ2-3; a possible D gene is TRBD2 (5 bases). There are 16 residues in the CDR3. Germline CDR1 LGHNA, CDR2 YNFKEQ. V lost 0 bases to trimming and J lost 0 bases, with 10 bases between them. Written as DNA, the CDR3 is TGTGCCAGCAGCCAAGATCGGGGTATGAGCACAGATACGCAGTATTTT. Residues: CASSQDRGMSTDTQYF.

This clonotype was detected only a few times. The chain links TRBV5-1 to TRBJ2-1; 9 positions agree with TRBD1. The germline V gene has CDR1 SGHRS and CDR2 YFSETQ. V gave up 3 bases and J gave up 3 bases; unmatched junction bases: 4. The CDR3 sequence is 15 residues long. CDR3 residues: CASSWGTGIYNEQFF. The CDR3 region has the DNA TGCGCCAGCAGCTGGGGGACAGGGATCTACAATGAGCAGTTCTTC.